This T cell receptor (beta chain) was obtained from a study of CD8+ T cells in alopecia areata. The study's findings and limits: Affected lesional scalp, above all in alopecia totalis/universalis, was more clonal than normal scalp.

The CDR3 is 16 residues long. Germline V gene data show CDR1 as GTSNPN and CDR2 as SVGIG (reference sequence). V dropped 4 bases and J dropped 5 bases, with 23 bases sitting between them. With regard to this clone: The antigen is not known.

The treatment: oral pan-JAK inhibitor, 5-10 mg twice daily. cDNA reverse transcribed from extracted RNA served as the sequencing template. Clones were read by immunoSEQ multiplex PCR, and TCRdb kept only the in-frame ones, dropping some. The sample has about 160,000 clones; around three fifths are singletons. The chain combines TRBV30 with TRBJ1-1; D is possibly TRBD1 (5 bases). The source of this sequence is a human donor with alopecia areata. The sequencing used CD4+ T cells sorted from blood, collected at week 4, from a patient treated with tofacitinib. The CDR3 DNA follows: TGTGCCTGGACCGCCATCGTAGGAACAGGAAGGACTGAAGCTTTCTTT. It is translated as CAWTAIVGTGRTEAFF.